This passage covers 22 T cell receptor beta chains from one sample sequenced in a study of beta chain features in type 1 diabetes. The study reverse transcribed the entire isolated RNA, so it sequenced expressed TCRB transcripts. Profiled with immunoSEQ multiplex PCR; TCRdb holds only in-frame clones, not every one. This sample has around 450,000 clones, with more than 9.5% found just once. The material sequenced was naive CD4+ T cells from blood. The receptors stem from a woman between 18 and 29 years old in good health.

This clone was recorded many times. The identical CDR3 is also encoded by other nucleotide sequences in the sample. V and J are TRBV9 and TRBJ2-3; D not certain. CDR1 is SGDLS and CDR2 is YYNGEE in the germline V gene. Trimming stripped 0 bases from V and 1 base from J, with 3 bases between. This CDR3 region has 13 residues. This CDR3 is CASSVGGTDTQYF. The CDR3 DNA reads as TGTGCCAGCAGCGTAGGTGGCACAGATACGCAGTATTTT.

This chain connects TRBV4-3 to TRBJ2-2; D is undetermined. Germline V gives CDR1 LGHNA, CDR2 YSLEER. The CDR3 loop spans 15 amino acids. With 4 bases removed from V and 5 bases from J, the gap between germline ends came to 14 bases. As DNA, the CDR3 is TGCGCCAGCAGCCCGGACCTATTGGGGACCGGGGAGCTGTTTTTT. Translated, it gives CASSPDLLGTGELFF.

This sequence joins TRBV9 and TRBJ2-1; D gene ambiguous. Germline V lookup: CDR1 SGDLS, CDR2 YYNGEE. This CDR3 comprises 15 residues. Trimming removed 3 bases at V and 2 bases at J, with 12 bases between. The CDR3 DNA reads TGTGCCAGCAGCGGACGGAGTGGGGCCTACAATGAGCAGTTCTTC. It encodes CASSGRSGAYNEQFF.

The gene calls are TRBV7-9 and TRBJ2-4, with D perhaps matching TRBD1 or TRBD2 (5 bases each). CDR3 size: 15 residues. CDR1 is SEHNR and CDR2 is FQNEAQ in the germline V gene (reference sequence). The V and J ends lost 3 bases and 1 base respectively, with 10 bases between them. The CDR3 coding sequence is TGTGCCAGCAGCTTTCGAGGGGAGGCCAAAAACATTCAGTACTTC. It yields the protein CASSFRGEAKNIQYF. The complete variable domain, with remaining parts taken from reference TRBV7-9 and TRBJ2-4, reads DTGVSQNPRHKITKRGQNVTFRCDPISEHNRLYWYRQTLGQGPEFLTYFQNEAQLEKSRLLSDRFSAERPKGSFSTLEIQRTEQGDSAMYLCASSFRGEAKNIQYFGAGTRLSVL.

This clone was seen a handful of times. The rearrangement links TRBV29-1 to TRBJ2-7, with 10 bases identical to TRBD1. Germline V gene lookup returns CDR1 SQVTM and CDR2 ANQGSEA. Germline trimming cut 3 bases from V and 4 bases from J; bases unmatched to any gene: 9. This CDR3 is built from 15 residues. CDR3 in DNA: TGCAGCGTTGATAGACAGGGGGCGCGAAGATACGAGCAGTACTTC. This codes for CSVDRQGARRYEQYF.

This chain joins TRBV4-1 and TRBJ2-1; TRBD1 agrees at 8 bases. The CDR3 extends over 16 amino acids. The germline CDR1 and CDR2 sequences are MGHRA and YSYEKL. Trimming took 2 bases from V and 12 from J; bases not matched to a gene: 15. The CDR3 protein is CASSQSYRTGRGGQFF. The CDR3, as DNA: TGCGCCAGCAGCCAATCTTACAGGACAGGGCGCGGCGGGCAGTTCTTC.

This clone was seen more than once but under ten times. The CDR3 region has the DNA TGTGCCAGCAGTGAAACGGGGACAGATACGCAGTATTTT. Its protein is CASSETGTDTQYF. V and J are TRBV25-1 and TRBJ2-3; a possible D gene is TRBD2 (5 bases). This CDR3 comprises 13 residues. V was cut by 2 bases and J by 3 bases, with 6 bases left in between. Per germline, CDR1 MGHDK and CDR2 SYGVNS.

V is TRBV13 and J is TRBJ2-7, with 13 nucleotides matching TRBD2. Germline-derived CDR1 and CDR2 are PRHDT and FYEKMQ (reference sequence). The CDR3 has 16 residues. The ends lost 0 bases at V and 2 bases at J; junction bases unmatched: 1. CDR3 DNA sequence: TGTGCCAGCAGCTTAGGACTAGCGGGAGGGCCCTACGAGCAGTACTTC. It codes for CASSLGLAGGPYEQYF.

Written as DNA, the CDR3 is TGTGCCAGCAGTCCGGGACAGGGGAATCAGCCCCAGCATTTT. Residues: CASSPGQGNQPQHF. This chain joins TRBV28 and TRBJ1-5; TRBD1 matches 10 bases. The CDR3 totals 14 residues. V trimming: 5 bases; J trimming: 4 bases; junction bases outside the gene matches: 2. The V gene's germline CDR1 is MDHEN and CDR2 SYDVKM. The variable domain in full, completed from reference TRBV28 and TRBJ1-5, reads DVKVTQSSRYLVKRTGEKVFLECVQDMDHENMFWYRQDPGLGLRLIYFSYDVKMKEKGDIPEGYSVSREKKERFSLILESASTNQTSMYLCASSPGQGNQPQHFGDGTRLSIL.

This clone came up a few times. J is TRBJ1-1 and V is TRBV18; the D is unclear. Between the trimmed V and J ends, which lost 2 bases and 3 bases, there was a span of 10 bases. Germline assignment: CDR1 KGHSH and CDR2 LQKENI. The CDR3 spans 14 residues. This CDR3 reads CASSPTSLDTEAFF. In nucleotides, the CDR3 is TGTGCCAGCTCACCAACCAGCTTGGACACTGAAGCTTTCTTT.

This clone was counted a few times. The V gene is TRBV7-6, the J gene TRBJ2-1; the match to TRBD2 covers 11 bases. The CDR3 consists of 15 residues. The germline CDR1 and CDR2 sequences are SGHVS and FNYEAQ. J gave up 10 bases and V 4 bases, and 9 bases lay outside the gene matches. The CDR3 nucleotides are TGTGCCAGCAGCTCGACTAGCGGGAAAGGTTGGGAGCAGTTCTTC. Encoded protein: CASSSTSGKGWEQFF.

The DNA for the CDR3 is TGTGCCAGCACCCGATCTGGGACAGCCCAAAGCGAGCAGTACTTC. This translates into CASTRSGTAQSEQYF. The chain combines TRBV7-9 with TRBJ2-7; 7 bases match TRBD1. The CDR3 contains 15 residues. The V segment lost 7 bases and the J segment 6 bases; nucleotides outside the gene matches: 15. Per germline, CDR1 SEHNR and CDR2 FQNEAQ (reference sequence).

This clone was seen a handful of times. CDR3 DNA: TGTGCCAGCAGTTCCTCCTCGGTGGGGTCCTACGAGCAGTACTTC. It specifies CASSSSSVGSYEQYF. The V call is TRBV27, the J call TRBJ2-7; D uncertain. V gave up 4 bases and J gave up 1 base, with 14 bases separating them. Germline assignment: CDR1 MNHEY and CDR2 SMNVEV (reference sequence). This CDR3 is built from 15 residues.

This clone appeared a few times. In nucleotides, the CDR3 is TGCGCCAGCAGTGAGCGCTATAGCCGTGAGCAGTTCTTC. This translates into CASSERYSREQFF. The chain has TRBV10-2 and TRBJ2-1; D remains unclear. CDR3 length equals 13 residues. CDR1 and CDR2 from the germline V gene are WSHSY and SAAADI. Trimming removed 2 bases from V and 9 bases from J, with 11 bases in between.

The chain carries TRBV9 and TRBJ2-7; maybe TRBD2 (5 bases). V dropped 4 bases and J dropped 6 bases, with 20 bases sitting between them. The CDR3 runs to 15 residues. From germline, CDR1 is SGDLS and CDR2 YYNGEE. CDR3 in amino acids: CASSPGVGAWVEQYF. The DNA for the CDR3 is TGTGCCAGCAGCCCCGGGGTGGGAGCCTGGGTCGAGCAGTACTTC.

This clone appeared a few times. Here the CDR3 reads CASSVYGGELFF. The DNA for the CDR3 is TGTGCCAGCAGCGTATATGGCGGGGAGCTGTTTTTT. The genes are TRBV9 and TRBJ2-2; no clear D. Per the germline V gene, CDR1 is SGDLS and CDR2 is YYNGEE. The length of the CDR3 is 12 residues. Trimming removed 1 base at V and 7 bases at J, with 5 bases between.

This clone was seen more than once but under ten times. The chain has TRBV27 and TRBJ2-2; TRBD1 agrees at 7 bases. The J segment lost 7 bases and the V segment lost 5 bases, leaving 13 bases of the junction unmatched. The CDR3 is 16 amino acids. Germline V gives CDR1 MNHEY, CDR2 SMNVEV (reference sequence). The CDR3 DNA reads TGTGCCAGCAGTCCGCGCCCCCCACAGGGGAGCGGGGAGCTGTTTTTT. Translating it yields CASSPRPPQGSGELFF.

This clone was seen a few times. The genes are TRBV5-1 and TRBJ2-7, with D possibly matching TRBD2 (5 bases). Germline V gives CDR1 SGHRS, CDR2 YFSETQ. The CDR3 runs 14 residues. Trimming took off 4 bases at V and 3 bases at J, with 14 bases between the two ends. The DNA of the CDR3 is TGCGCCAGCAGCGCCGAAATCGGGGACTACGAGCAGTACTTC. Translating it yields CASSAEIGDYEQYF.

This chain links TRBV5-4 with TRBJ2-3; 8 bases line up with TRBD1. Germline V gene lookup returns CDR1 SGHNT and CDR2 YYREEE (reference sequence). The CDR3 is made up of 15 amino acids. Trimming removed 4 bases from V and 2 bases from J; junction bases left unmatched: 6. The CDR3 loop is CASSQGATYTDTQYF. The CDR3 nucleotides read TGTGCCAGCAGCCAGGGGGCGACTTACACAGATACGCAGTATTTT.

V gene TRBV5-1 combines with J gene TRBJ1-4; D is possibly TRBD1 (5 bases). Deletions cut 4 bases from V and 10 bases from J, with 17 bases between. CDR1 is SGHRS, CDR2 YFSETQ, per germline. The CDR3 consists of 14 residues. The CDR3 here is CASSPIGTAIKLFF. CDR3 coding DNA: TGCGCCAGCAGCCCCATTGGGACTGCAATAAAACTGTTTTTT.

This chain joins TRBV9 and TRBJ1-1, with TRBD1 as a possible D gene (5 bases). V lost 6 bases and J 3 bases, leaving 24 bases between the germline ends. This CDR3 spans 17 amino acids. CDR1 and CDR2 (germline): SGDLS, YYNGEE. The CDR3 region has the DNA TGTGCCAGCACCCCCGGGCCGGGGGTCAGCTTTGACACTGAAGCTTTCTTT. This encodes CASTPGPGVSFDTEAFF.

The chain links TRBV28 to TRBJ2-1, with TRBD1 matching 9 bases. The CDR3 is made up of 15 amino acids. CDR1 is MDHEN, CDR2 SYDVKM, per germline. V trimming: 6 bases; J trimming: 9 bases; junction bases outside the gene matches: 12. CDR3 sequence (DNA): TGTGCCAGCAGATCTCCGGGACAGGGTTTTGGTGAGCAGTTCTTC. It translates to CASRSPGQGFGEQFF.